The 14 T cell receptor beta chains below come from one sample, sequenced in a study of blood T cell repertoires in COVID-19. Using immunoSEQ multiplex PCR, the repertoire was profiled, and TCRdb retains in-frame clones only, with some absent. The table lists about 430,000 clones, roughly 88% of them singletons. The sample was PBMCs or T cells enriched from blood (not recorded which). The receptors were sampled from a woman in her 30s with acute COVID-19.

In its sample, this clone was seen once. The gene calls are TRBV4-1 and TRBJ1-1, with D perhaps TRBD1 (6 bases). V gave up 1 base and J gave up 5 bases, with 11 bases separating them. Germline V CDR1 and CDR2: MGHRA, YSYEKL. The CDR3 spans 14 residues. The CDR3 bases are TGCGCCAGCAGCCAAGTGGGGGCCGGTACTGAAGCTTTCTTT. It specifies CASSQVGAGTEAFF.

This chain uses TRBV3-1 (or the pseudogene TRBV3-2) with TRBJ1-1; 7 bases are a match to TRBD1. V lost 3 bases to trimming and J lost 1 base; unmatched junction nucleotides: 5. From germline, CDR1 is LGHDT and CDR2 YNNKEL (reference sequence). The CDR3 runs to 15 residues. CDR3 region: CASSQVNRGNTEAFF. CDR3 sequence (DNA): TGTGCCAGCAGCCAGGTAAACAGGGGGAACACTGAAGCTTTCTTT.

The chain links TRBV24-1 to TRBJ2-4; 7 nucleotides align to TRBD2. Germline loops: CDR1 KGHDR, CDR2 SFDVKD. This CDR3 contains 15 residues. Germline trimming cut 6 bases from V and 0 bases from J; bases unmatched to any gene: 4. The CDR3 DNA reads TGTGCCACCAGTCAGGGAGGGACAGCCAAAAACATTCAGTACTTC. Amino acids: CATSQGGTAKNIQYF.

This clone has a single count. This specimen includes other DNA sequences encoding the same CDR3. The chain uses TRBV19 and TRBJ1-1; no clear D. Between the trimmed V and J ends, which lost 1 base and 6 bases, there was a span of 6 bases. Germline assignment: CDR1 LNHDA and CDR2 SQIVND (reference sequence). CDR3 length: 12 amino acids. This CDR3 is CASSIGGAEAFF. CDR3 bases: TGTGCCAGTAGTATAGGAGGCGCTGAAGCTTTCTTT. Full variable domain (remainder filled in from reference TRBV19 and TRBJ1-1): DGGITQSPKYLFRKEGQNVTLSCEQNLNHDAMYWYRQDPGQGLRLIYYSQIVNDFQKGDIAEGYSVSREKKESFPLTVTSAQKNPTAFYLCASSIGGAEAFFGQGTRLTVV.

The chain carries TRBV6-5 and TRBJ1-6, with D hard to call. The V and J ends lost 2 bases and 7 bases respectively, with 15 bases between them. CDR1 is MNHEY and CDR2 is SVGAGI in the germline V gene. This CDR3 is built from 16 residues. The CDR3 loop is CASSYKREGLNSPLHF. DNA for the CDR3: TGTGCCAGCAGTTACAAAAGGGAAGGACTGAATTCACCCCTCCACTTT.

In its sample, this clone was seen once. The chain links TRBV6-4 to TRBJ2-3; TRBD2 aligns across 8 bases. Germline CDR1 MRHNA, CDR2 SNTAGT. This CDR3 has 15 amino acids. With V trimmed by 6 bases and J by 5 bases, 10 bases remained unmatched. The CDR3 DNA reads as TGTGCCAGCAGAATTAGCGGGGAAAGGAGAGATACGCAGTATTTT. It translates to CASRISGERRDTQYF.

This sequence joins TRBV7-2 and TRBJ1-4, with 8 positions matching TRBD1. Germline assignment: CDR1 SGHTA and CDR2 FQGNSA. J was trimmed by 7 bases and V by 5 bases; bases with no gene match: 6. This CDR3 has 14 residues. The CDR3 region is CASSGQGWGEKLFF. The CDR3 DNA follows: TGTGCCAGCAGCGGACAGGGTTGGGGTGAAAAACTGTTTTTT.

This rearrangement joins TRBV11-3 to TRBJ2-7; no reliable D call. Germline CDR1 SGHNT, CDR2 YENEEA. V shed 1 base and J shed 0 bases, with 10 bases lying between them. The CDR3 runs 15 residues. The CDR3 DNA reads TGTGCCAGCAGCTTAGGAGGAGCACGCTCCTACGAGCAGTACTTC. Amino acid sequence: CASSLGGARSYEQYF.

The chain recombines TRBV7-9 with TRBJ2-1, with TRBD1 as a possible D gene (6 bases). CDR1 is SEHNR, CDR2 FQNEAQ, per germline (reference sequence). The ends were cut back, 5 bases at V and 10 bases at J, with 21 bases in the middle. This CDR3 spans 15 amino acids. CDR3 residues: CASSGGHLTPKEQFF. The CDR3 DNA reads TGTGCCAGCAGCGGGGGACATCTAACCCCTAAAGAGCAGTTCTTC.

This sequence joins TRBV25-1 and TRBJ1-4; TRBD1 is a possible D gene (6 bases). This CDR3 is built from 15 residues. CDR1 is MGHDK, CDR2 SYGVNS, per germline. V lost 2 bases and J lost 4, with 11 bases in between. For the CDR3, the DNA is TGTGCCAGCAGTGAACCCGACAGGTTTAATGAAAAACTGTTTTTT. Amino acid sequence: CASSEPDRFNEKLFF.

The chain links TRBV27 to TRBJ2-7, with 12 bases fitting TRBD2. Germline V CDR1 and CDR2: MNHEY, SMNVEV (reference sequence). Losses at the gene ends were 5 bases for V and 7 bases for J; bases not matched to a gene: 9. The CDR3 totals 15 residues. CDR3 residues: CASSPGLAGFREQYF. DNA for the CDR3: TGTGCCAGCAGTCCGGGACTAGCGGGTTTTCGAGAGCAGTACTTC.

The gene calls are TRBV9 and TRBJ2-3; 10 positions match TRBD2. J gave up 0 bases and V 0 bases, and 7 bases lay outside the gene matches. The V gene's germline CDR1 is SGDLS and CDR2 YYNGEE. The CDR3 spans 18 residues. The DNA for the CDR3 is TGTGCCAGCAGCGTAGGTCTAGCGGGAGATGCTAGCACAGATACGCAGTATTTT. Translation gives CASSVGLAGDASTDTQYF.

This clone was detected a few times. The chain is built from TRBV3-1 (or the pseudogene TRBV3-2) and TRBJ2-2; 7 bases agree with TRBD2. Germline V gene data show CDR1 as LGHDT and CDR2 as YNNKEL (reference sequence). With V trimmed by 0 bases and J by 4 bases, 2 bases remained unmatched. The CDR3 spans 15 residues. CDR3 residues: CASSQEGGFTGELFF. CDR3 nucleotide sequence: TGTGCCAGCAGCCAAGAGGGGGGGTTCACCGGGGAGCTGTTTTTT.

The V call is TRBV12-5, the J call TRBJ2-7; D ambiguous. Germline V gene sequence: CDR1 LGHNT, CDR2 FRNRAP. The CDR3 contains 17 residues. The V gene lost 0 bases and the J gene lost 1 base, with 16 bases spanning the gap. The CDR3 DNA reads TGTGCTAGTGGTTTGGTCGGTAGACTCCAAGAGTCCTACGAGCAGTACTTC. Its protein is CASGLVGRLQESYEQYF.